This T cell receptor (beta chain) was obtained from a study of T cells in Graves' hyperthyroidism and ophthalmopathy. Study information: Peripheral blood was secured at the point of initial diagnosis, before any treatment.

Patients aged 18 to 65 had newly diagnosed hyperthyroidism lasting under 2 months. RNA transcripts provided the source from which TCR beta CDR3 regions were amplified. The HTBI set primed first-round TCR CDR3 RT-PCR. TCRdb used MiXCR to reprocess the multiplex PCR reads, holding one entry per CDR3 protein. The sample includes about 380,000 distinct CDR3 sequences, approximately 15% seen only once; the top ten take approximately 10%. The length of the CDR3 is 14 residues. The V segment lost 6 bases and the J segment 8 bases; nucleotides outside the gene matches: 10. CDR1 and CDR2 (germline): DFQATT, SNEGSKA (reference sequence).

The clonotype was recovered from a woman aged 55 to 70 with Graves' hyperthyroidism. The sequencing sample was made of blood. The chain is built from TRBV20-1 and TRBJ1-3; 10 bases are a match to TRBD1. The CDR3: CSAAKTGTGDTIYF. CDR3 in DNA: TGCAGTGCCGCGAAAACCGGGACAGGGGACACCATATATTTT.